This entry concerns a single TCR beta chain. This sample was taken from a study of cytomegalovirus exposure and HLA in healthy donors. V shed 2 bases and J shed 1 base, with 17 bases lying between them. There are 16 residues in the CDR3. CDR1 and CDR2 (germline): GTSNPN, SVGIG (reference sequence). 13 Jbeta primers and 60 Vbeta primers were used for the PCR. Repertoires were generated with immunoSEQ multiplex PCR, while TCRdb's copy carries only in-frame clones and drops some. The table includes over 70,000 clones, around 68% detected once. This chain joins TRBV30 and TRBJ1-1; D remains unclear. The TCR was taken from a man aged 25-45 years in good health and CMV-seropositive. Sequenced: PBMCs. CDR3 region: CAWSRRENSWNTEAFF. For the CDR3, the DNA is TGTGCCTGGAGTAGGAGGGAAAATAGTTGGAACACTGAAGCTTTCTTT.